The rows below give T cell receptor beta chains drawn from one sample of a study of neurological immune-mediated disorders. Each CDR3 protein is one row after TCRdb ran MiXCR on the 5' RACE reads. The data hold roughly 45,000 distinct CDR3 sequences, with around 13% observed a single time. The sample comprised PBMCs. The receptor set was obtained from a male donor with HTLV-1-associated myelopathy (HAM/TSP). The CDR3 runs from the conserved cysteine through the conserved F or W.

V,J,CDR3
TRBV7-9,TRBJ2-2,CASSSRTSGGRRTGELFF
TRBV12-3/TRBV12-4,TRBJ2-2,CASTPWGAGELFF
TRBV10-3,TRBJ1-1,CAISEGEGTEAFF
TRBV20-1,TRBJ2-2,CSQLGPGTGELFF
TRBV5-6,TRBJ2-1,CASSTPPEWYEQFF
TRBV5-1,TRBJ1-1,CASSLWTDTEAFF
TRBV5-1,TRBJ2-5,CASSLNPVGAQETKYF
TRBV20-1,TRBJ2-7,CSASRPGSPYEQYF
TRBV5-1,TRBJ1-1,CASSLGDLNTEAFF
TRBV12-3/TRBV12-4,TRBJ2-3,CASSFPGGAVAQYF
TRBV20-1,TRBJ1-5,CSASNQPQHF
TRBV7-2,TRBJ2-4,CASSLPTQQTGLAKNIQYF
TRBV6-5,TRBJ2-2,CASKGRLNTGELFF
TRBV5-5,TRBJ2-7,CASSLTGGRIYEQYF
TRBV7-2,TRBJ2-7,CASSLVHLYEQYF
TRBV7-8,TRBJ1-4,CASSSGQVSLVEKLFF
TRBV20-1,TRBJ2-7,CSARGRAPSEQYF
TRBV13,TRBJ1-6,CASSLVGGSPLHF
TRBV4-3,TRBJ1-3,CASIHPTGGTGNTIYF
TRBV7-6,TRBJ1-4,CASRSPGTALFEPNEKLFF
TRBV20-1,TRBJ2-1,CSARDFRQGYNEQFF
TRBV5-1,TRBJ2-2,CASSLVPGGPTGELFF
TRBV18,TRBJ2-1,CASSPPGLAGHNEQFF
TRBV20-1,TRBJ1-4,CSARGKTGEKLFF
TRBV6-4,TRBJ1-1,CASSSATGITEAFF
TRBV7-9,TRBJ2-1,CASSPRTGGLSYNEQFF
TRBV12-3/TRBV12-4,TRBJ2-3,CASSPGLDTDTQYF
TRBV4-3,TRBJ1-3,CASSRSEGSGNTIYF
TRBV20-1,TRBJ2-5,CSARDTDRGLETQYF
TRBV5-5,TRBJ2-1,CASSKGQGLVNEQFF
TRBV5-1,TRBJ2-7,CASGVSGSYEQYF
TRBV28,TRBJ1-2,CASSLRPQIYGYTF
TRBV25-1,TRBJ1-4,CASSQREAANVKLFF
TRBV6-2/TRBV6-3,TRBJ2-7,CASSYSGQGYEQYF
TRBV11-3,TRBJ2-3,CASSLVAGAGTDTQYF
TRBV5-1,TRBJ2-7,CASSASGTKSYEQYF
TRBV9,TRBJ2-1,CASSVGAGGVFGEQFF
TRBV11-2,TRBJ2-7,CASSFLTGGEQYF
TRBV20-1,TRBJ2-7,CSARDSRNPYEQYF
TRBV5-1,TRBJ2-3,CASSPQLAGNTDTQYF
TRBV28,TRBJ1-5,CASSPFPAQPQHF
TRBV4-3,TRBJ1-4,CASSQGGTDEKLFF
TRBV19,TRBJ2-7,CASSISVRTGTYEQYF
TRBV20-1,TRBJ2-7,CSASQPPYEQYF
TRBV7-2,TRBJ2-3,CASSSTTTARTQYF
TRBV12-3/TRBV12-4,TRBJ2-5,CASSRLAKETQYF
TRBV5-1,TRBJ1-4,CASSPGQNNEKLFF
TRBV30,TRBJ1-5,CAWSVQTVYQPQHF
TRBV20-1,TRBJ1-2,CSAPEGPKYGYTF
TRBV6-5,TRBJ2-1,CASSYYGRGGRENEQFF
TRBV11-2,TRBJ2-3,CASSMSRGRYTDTQYF
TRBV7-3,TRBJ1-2,CASSYWASPSGYTF
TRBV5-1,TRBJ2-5,CASSGTVQETQYF
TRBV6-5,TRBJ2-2,CASSYREQDYTGELFF
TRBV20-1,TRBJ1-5,CSARVTYSNQPQHF
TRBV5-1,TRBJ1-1,CASSLTPGTNTEAFF
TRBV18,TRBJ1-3,CASSPDGSGNTIYF
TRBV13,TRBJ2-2,CASSHRTGATGELFF